The entry below describes one TCR beta chain. The data originate from a study of blood T cell repertoires in COVID-19. Across the whole study: From the United States, Italy and Spain came samples of acute and convalescent COVID-19. Nucleic acid was either cDNA or gDNA, and it came from T cells, B-cell-depleted T cells, or PBMCs.

The V end lost 7 bases, the J end lost 4 bases, and 18 bases lay between the germline ends. Germline lookup yields CDR1 SEHNR and CDR2 FQNEAQ (reference sequence). The CDR3 runs to 15 residues. In the authors' methods: The assay estimated nucleated cells by amplifying reference gene primers. Repertoires were generated with immunoSEQ multiplex PCR, while TCRdb's copy carries only in-frame clones and drops some. The DNA gave D and trimming, while V, J and clone size come from that table. The repertoire holds around 35,000 clones, with around nine tenths as singletons. The rearrangement uses TRBV7-9 and TRBJ2-3; maybe TRBD1 (5 bases). The clonotype was recovered from a man in his sixties or seventies with acute or convalescent COVID-19. Sequencing was carried out using peripheral blood. The CDR3 loop is CASTLRAGRADTQYF. For the CDR3, the DNA is TGTGCCAGCACCCTTAGGGCAGGGCGCGCAGATACGCAGTATTTT.